These 23 T cell receptor beta chains came from one sample sequenced in a study of blood T cell repertoires in COVID-19 (TCRdb year 2020). The library relied on the immunoSEQ multiplex PCR assay. Entries here come from immuneACCESS through TCRdb and include only in-frame sequences with V and J called. Some clones fail to appear in such tables; in the studies checked, an unresolved V gene covers under half of the shortfall, and the cause of the remainder is unknown. The sample table lists about 150,000 clones, 88% of them with a count of one. The ten biggest clones cover about 2.5% of the sample. The specimen was peripheral blood. The receptor set was obtained from a woman in her 70s with acute or convalescent COVID-19.

The chain carries TRBV6-5 and TRBJ1-6; perhaps TRBD1 as D (5 bases). The V and J ends lost 2 bases and 10 bases respectively, with 12 bases between them. The CDR3 totals 14 residues. Germline V gene lookup returns CDR1 MNHEY and CDR2 SVGAGI. For the CDR3, the DNA is TGTGCCAGCAGTTACAACACAGGAAGCTCACCCCTCCACTTT. As protein: CASSYNTGSSPLHF.

This clone came up a few times. This chain links TRBV3-1 (or the pseudogene TRBV3-2) with TRBJ1-6; no clear D gene. V lost 1 base and J lost 6, with 10 bases in between. The CDR3 totals 15 residues. The V gene's germline CDR1 is LGHDT and CDR2 YNNKEL (reference sequence). CDR3 sequence reads: CASSQVGSPNSPLHF. The CDR3 DNA reads TGTGCCAGCAGCCAAGTGGGCAGTCCTAATTCACCCCTCCACTTT.

V usage is TRBV30 and J usage is TRBJ1-6, with D uncertain. The CDR3 has 14 residues. Trimming cost V 3 bases and J 0 bases, with 6 bases left between them. In germline, CDR1 is GTSNPN, CDR2 SVGIG (reference sequence). In DNA, the CDR3 is TGTGCCTGGAGGTCTAGCTCCTATAATTCACCCCTCCACTTT. It encodes CAWRSSSYNSPLHF.

CDR3: CASSVGRVTGGSSYNEQFF. Here the CDR3 DNA reads TGTGCCAGCAGCGTAGGAAGAGTGACGGGGGGGAGCTCCTACAATGAGCAGTTCTTC. This chain uses TRBV9 with TRBJ2-1; 8 bases line up with TRBD2. After removal of 0 bases from V and 0 bases from J, the junction contained 11 bases not matched to a gene. The CDR3 sequence is 19 residues long. Per germline, CDR1 SGDLS and CDR2 YYNGEE.

This clone was counted once. This chain uses TRBV5-6 with TRBJ2-1, with 12 positions matching TRBD1. Germline lookup yields CDR1 SGHDT and CDR2 YYEEEE. The CDR3 sequence is 14 residues long. Trimming at V came to 4 bases and at J to 8 bases, leaving 4 bases not matched to a gene. In nucleotides, the CDR3 is TGTGCCAGCAGCGTGGGACAGGGGGCCGATGAGCAGTTCTTC. Its protein is CASSVGQGADEQFF.

This rearrangement joins TRBV5-5 to TRBJ1-3, with TRBD1 as a possible D gene (5 bases). Germline assignment: CDR1 SGHKS and CDR2 YYEKEE (reference sequence). The V end lost 0 bases, the J end lost 4 bases, and 14 bases lay between the germline ends. The CDR3 is made up of 16 amino acids. In nucleotides, the CDR3 is TGTGCCAGCAGCTTGGATCAGGGTTTCTCGGGAAACACCATATATTTT. Amino acids: CASSLDQGFSGNTIYF. The full variable domain, in which reference TRBV5-5 and TRBJ1-3 provide the parts outside the CDR3, is DAGVTQSPTHLIKTRGQQVTLRCSPISGHKSVSWYQQVLGQGPQFIFQYYEKEERGRGNFPDRFSARQFPNYSSELNVNALLLGDSALYLCASSLDQGFSGNTIYFGEGSWLTVV.

V and J are TRBV7-2 and TRBJ1-1; D is possibly TRBD1 (6 bases). V lost 5 bases to trimming and J lost 8 bases, with 15 bases between them. The germline V gene has CDR1 SGHTA and CDR2 FQGNSA. CDR3 size: 13 residues. The CDR3 region is CASSGIPGQEAFF. The CDR3 DNA is TGTGCCAGCAGCGGGATCCCGGGACAAGAAGCTTTCTTT.

The rearrangement joins TRBV5-1 to TRBJ2-7, with 9 bases identical to TRBD1. With 4 bases clipped from V and 4 bases from J, the junction kept 12 bases outside the gene matches. Germline loops: CDR1 SGHRS, CDR2 YFSETQ. This CDR3 has 16 amino acids. CDR3: CASSPLPGQGTYEQYF. As DNA, the CDR3 is TGCGCCAGCAGCCCCCTCCCGGGACAGGGTACGTACGAGCAGTACTTC.

This clone occurred once. This chain uses TRBV7-2 with TRBJ2-5; TRBD1 matches 11 bases. V dropped 0 bases and J dropped 4; count of bases not matched to a gene: 1. Per germline, CDR1 SGHTA and CDR2 FQGNSA. This CDR3 comprises 15 residues. CDR3 DNA: TGTGCCAGCAGCTTAGCGGGGACAGGGGGAGAGACCCAGTACTTC. It encodes CASSLAGTGGETQYF.

The chain recombines TRBV6-5 with TRBJ2-4; TRBD1 is a possible D gene (5 bases). V lost 6 bases to trimming and J lost 3 bases, with 15 bases between them. Looked up from germline, CDR1 is MNHEY and CDR2 is SVGAGI. CDR3 length equals 15 residues. CDR3 protein: CASSPEGVVKNIQYF. CDR3 sequence (DNA): TGTGCCAGCAGCCCGGAAGGGGTCGTCAAAAACATTCAGTACTTC.

This chain joins TRBV28 and TRBJ2-3; 8 nucleotides agree with TRBD2. The length of the CDR3 is 14 residues. Germline trimming cut 6 bases from V and 2 bases from J; bases unmatched to any gene: 4. The germline V gene encodes CDR1 MDHEN and CDR2 SYDVKM. CDR3 bases: TGTGCCAGCAGACGGGAGGGACTCACAGATACGCAGTATTTT. The encoded protein is CASRREGLTDTQYF.

The table lists this clone with a few counts. V and J are TRBV18 and TRBJ1-2, with a tentative D call TRBD1 (5 bases). CDR1 KGHSH and CDR2 LQKENI come from the germline V gene. The CDR3 contains 16 residues. V shed 3 bases and J shed 5 bases, with 19 bases lying between them. CDR3 coding DNA: TGTGCCAGCTCACCGGCCGCTCAGGGTACCACGTATGGCTACACCTTC. Translation: CASSPAAQGTTYGYTF.

The rearrangement links TRBV5-1 to TRBJ1-4, with no clear D. The CDR3 runs to 14 residues. Germline V CDR1 and CDR2: SGHRS, YFSETQ. Trimming took off 4 bases at V and 2 bases at J, with 9 bases between the two ends. The CDR3 is CASSQLSTNEKLFF. CDR3 DNA: TGCGCCAGCAGCCAATTGAGCACTAATGAAAAACTGTTTTTT. The full variable domain, its missing parts supplied by reference TRBV5-1 and TRBJ1-4, is KAGVTQTPRYLIKTRGQQVTLSCSPISGHRSVSWYQQTPGQGLQFLFEYFSETQRNKGNFPGRFSGRQFSNSRSEMNVSTLELGDSALYLCASSQLSTNEKLFFGSGTQLSVL.

The gene calls are TRBV24-1 and TRBJ1-5; the D gene is possibly TRBD1 (5 bases). V lost 5 bases and J 4 bases, leaving 11 bases between the germline ends. This CDR3 has 14 residues. The V gene's germline CDR1 is KGHDR and CDR2 SFDVKD. The CDR3 DNA sequence: TGTGCCACCAGTGCGCAGGGTGTAAATCAGCCCCAGCATTTT. Protein sequence: CATSAQGVNQPQHF.

The V and J genes are TRBV29-1 and TRBJ2-3, with 8 bases matching TRBD2. CDR3 length equals 14 residues. Germline CDR1 reads SQVTM; CDR2 reads ANQGSEA. Trimming cost V 4 bases and J 3 bases; bases outside gene matches: 6. The CDR3 reads CSVGLAYGTDTQYF. The DNA for the CDR3 is TGCAGCGTTGGACTAGCGTACGGAACAGATACGCAGTATTTT.

The V gene is TRBV19, the J gene TRBJ2-3; 7 nucleotides match TRBD2. V shed 5 bases, J shed 2 bases, and the junction held 7 bases outside the gene matches. Germline V CDR1 and CDR2: LNHDA, SQIVND (reference sequence). This CDR3 is built from 15 residues. The CDR3 sequence is CASSSRLAVTDTQYF. The CDR3 bases are TGTGCCAGTAGTTCGCGTCTAGCGGTCACAGATACGCAGTATTTT.

DNA of the CDR3: TGTGCCATCAGTAGCGGGGGCTCCTACGAGCAGTACTTC. Its translation: CAISSGGSYEQYF. The chain is built from TRBV10-3 and TRBJ2-7, with 8 bases that match TRBD2. Germline trimming cut 5 bases from V and 0 bases from J; bases unmatched to any gene: 0. Germline V lookup: CDR1 ENHRY, CDR2 SYGVKD. The CDR3 is made up of 13 amino acids.

The chain recombines TRBV9 with TRBJ1-3, with D perhaps TRBD1 (5 bases). CDR3 length: 16 amino acids. Germline V lookup: CDR1 SGDLS, CDR2 YYNGEE. V gave up 4 bases and J gave up 0 bases, with 14 bases separating them. The CDR3 spells CASSPQVLLSGNTIYF. CDR3 nucleotide sequence: TGTGCCAGCAGCCCACAGGTCCTACTCTCTGGAAACACCATATATTTT.

The chain carries TRBV9 and TRBJ1-1; D may be TRBD1 (6 bases). Per the germline V gene, CDR1 is SGDLS and CDR2 is YYNGEE. V lost 6 bases, J lost 2 bases, and 11 bases lay in between. The CDR3 contains 13 residues. This chain's CDR3 is CASTATGNTEAFF. The CDR3 DNA reads as TGTGCCAGCACCGCGACAGGTAACACTGAAGCTTTCTTT.

This sequence joins TRBV7-2 and TRBJ2-7; 8 bases agree with TRBD1. From germline, CDR1 is SGHTA and CDR2 FQGNSA. The CDR3 covers 13 residues. With 6 bases clipped from V and 4 bases from J, the junction kept 5 bases outside the gene matches. In DNA, the CDR3 is TGTGCCAGCAGTCCCCGGACAGGGTACGAGCAGTACTTC. It encodes CASSPRTGYEQYF.

The rearrangement links TRBV7-9 to TRBJ1-2, with TRBD1 matching 9 bases. The CDR3 consists of 16 residues. Trimming took 4 bases from V and 6 from J; bases not matched to a gene: 12. Germline V gene sequence: CDR1 SEHNR, CDR2 FQNEAQ (reference sequence). The CDR3 DNA is TGTGCCAGCAGCTCCCGGGACAGGGTGGGGTCGGATGGCTACACCTTC. Its translation: CASSSRDRVGSDGYTF.

The J gene is TRBJ2-5, the V gene TRBV20-1, with 11 bases that match TRBD1. Germline CDR1 DFQATT, CDR2 SNEGSKA (reference sequence). The CDR3 covers 17 residues. V was clipped by 3 bases and J by 3 bases; unmatched bases: 12. In DNA form, the CDR3 reads TGCAGTGCTAGTGGACAGGGGGCCCCACTCAGAGAAGAGACCCAGTACTTC. Translating gives CSASGQGAPLREETQYF.

The chain employs TRBV3-1 (or the pseudogene TRBV3-2) and TRBJ2-3; possibly TRBD1 for D (6 bases). This CDR3 region has 12 residues. The germline gives CDR1 LGHDT, CDR2 YNNKEL (reference sequence). V lost 8 bases, J lost 6 bases, and 12 bases lay in between. For the CDR3, the DNA is TGTGCCAGCTCCAGGGGTGGCGATACGCAGTATTTT. Translating it yields CASSRGGDTQYF.